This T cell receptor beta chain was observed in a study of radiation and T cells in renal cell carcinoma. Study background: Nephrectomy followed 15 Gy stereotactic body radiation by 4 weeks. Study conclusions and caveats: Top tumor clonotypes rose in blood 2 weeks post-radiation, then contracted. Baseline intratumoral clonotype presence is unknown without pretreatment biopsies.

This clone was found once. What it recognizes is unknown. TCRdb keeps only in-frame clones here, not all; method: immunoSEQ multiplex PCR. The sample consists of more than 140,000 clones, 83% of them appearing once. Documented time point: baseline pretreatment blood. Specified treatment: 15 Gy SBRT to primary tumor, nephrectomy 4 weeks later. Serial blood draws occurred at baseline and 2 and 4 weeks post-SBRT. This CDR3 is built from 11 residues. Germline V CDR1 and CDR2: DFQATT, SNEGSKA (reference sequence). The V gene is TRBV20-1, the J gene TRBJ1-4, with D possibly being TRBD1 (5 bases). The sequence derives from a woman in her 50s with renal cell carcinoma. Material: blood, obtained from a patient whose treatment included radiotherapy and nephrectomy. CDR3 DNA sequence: TGCAGCGGGGCAGGGCGGGAAAAACTGTTTTTT. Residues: CSGAGREKLFF.